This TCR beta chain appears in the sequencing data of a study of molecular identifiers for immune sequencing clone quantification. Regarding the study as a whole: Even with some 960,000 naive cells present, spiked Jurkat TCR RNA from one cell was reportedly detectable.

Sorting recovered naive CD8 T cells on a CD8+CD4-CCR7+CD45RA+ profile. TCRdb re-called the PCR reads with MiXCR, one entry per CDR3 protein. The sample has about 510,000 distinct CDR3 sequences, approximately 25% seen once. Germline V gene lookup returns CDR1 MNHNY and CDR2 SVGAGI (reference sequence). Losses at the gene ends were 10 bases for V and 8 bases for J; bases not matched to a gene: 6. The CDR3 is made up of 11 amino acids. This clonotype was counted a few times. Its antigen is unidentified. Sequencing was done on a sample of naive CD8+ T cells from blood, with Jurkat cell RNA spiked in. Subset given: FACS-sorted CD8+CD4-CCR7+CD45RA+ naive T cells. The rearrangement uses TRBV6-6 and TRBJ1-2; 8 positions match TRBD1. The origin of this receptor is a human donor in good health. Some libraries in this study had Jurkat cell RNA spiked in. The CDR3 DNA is TGTGCCACCTGGACAGGGCGAGGCTACACCTTC. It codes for CATWTGRGYTF.